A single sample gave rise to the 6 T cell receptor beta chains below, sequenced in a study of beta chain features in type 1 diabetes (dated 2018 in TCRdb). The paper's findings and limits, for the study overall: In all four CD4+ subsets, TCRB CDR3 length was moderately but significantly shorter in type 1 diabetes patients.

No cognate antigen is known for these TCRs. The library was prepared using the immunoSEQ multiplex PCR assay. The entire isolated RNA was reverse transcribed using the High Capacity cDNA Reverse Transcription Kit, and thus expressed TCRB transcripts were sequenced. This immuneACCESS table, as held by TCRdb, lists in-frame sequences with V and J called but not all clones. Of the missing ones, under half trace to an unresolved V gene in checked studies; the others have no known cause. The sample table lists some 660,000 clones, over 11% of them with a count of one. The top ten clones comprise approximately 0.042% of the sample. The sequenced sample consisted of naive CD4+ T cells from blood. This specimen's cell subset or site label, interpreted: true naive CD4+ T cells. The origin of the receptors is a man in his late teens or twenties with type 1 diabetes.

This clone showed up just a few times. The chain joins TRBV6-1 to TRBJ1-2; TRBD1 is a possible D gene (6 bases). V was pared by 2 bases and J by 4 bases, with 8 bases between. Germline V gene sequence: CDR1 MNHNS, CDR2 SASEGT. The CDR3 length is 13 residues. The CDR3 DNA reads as TGTGCCAGCAGTGAAAACAGGGTCTATGGCTACACCTTC. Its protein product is CASSENRVYGYTF.

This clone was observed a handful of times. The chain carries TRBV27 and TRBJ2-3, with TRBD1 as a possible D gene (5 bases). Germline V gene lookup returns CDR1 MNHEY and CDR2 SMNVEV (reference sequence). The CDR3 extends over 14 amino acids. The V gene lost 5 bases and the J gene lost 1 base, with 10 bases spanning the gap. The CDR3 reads CASSPGPGTDTQYF. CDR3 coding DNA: TGTGCCAGCAGTCCAGGGCCTGGCACAGATACGCAGTATTTT.

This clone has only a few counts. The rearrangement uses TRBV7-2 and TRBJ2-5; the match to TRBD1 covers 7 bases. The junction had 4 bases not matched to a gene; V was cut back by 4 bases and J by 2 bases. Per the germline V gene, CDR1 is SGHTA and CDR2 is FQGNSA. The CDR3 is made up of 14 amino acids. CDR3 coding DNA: TGTGCCAGCAGCTCCACAGGGGTACAAGAGACCCAGTACTTC. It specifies CASSSTGVQETQYF.

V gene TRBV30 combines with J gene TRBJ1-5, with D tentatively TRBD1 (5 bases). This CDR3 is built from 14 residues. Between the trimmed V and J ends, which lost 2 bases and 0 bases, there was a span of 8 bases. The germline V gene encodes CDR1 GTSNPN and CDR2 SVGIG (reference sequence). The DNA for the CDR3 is TGTGCCTGGAGTAGCAGGGATAGCAATCAGCCCCAGCATTTT. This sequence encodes CAWSSRDSNQPQHF.

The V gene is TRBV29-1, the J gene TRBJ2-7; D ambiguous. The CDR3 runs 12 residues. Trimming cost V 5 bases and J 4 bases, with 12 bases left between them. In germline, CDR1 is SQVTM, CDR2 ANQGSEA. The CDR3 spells CSVRTDSYEQYF. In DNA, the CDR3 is TGCAGCGTTCGTACAGACTCGTACGAGCAGTACTTC.

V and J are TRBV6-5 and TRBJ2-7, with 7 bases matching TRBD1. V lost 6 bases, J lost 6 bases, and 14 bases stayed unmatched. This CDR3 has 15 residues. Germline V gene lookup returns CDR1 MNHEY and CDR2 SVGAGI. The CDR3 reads CASSNFHRGSAEQYF. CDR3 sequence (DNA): TGTGCCAGCAGCAACTTCCACAGGGGATCGGCCGAGCAGTACTTC.